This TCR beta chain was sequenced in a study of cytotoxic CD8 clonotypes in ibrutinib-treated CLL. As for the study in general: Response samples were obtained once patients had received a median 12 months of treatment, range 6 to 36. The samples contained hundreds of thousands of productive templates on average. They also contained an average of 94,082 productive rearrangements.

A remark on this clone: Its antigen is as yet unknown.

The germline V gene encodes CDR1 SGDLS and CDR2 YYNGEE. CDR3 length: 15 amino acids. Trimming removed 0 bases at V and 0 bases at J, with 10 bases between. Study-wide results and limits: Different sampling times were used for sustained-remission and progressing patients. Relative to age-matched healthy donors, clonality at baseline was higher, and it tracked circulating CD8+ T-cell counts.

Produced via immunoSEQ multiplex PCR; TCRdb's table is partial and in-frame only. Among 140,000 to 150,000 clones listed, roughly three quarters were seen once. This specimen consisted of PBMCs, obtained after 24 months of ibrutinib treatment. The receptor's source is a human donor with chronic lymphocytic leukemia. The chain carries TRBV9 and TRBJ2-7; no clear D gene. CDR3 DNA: TGTGCCAGCAGCGTAGCTGCGGCAGGCTCCTACGAGCAGTACTTC. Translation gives CASSVAAAGSYEQYF.